A single sample gave rise to the 6 T cell receptor beta chains below, sequenced in a study of blood T cell repertoires in COVID-19. Data came from immunoSEQ multiplex PCR; TCRdb stores just in-frame clones and leaves some out. Of 150,000 to 200,000 clones listed, around 80% are singletons. The sequenced sample was peripheral blood. These receptors all stem from a man aged 60-69 years with active or convalescent COVID-19.

The genes are TRBV12-3 or TRBV12-4 and TRBJ2-1; D unclear. The CDR3 is 12 amino acids. Trimming removed 4 bases from V and 8 bases from J, with 9 bases in between. This CDR3 is CASSSSPDEQFF. The CDR3 nucleotides are TGTGCCAGCAGTTCCTCCCCCGATGAGCAGTTCTTC.

The V and J genes are TRBV9 and TRBJ1-1; D is undetermined. Germline CDR1 reads SGDLS; CDR2 reads YYNGEE. Deletions cut 6 bases from V and 1 base from J, with 16 bases between. This CDR3 contains 15 residues. The CDR3 coding sequence is TGTGCCAGCACCCCCGGGAATCAACGGAACACTGAAGCTTTCTTT. It yields the protein CASTPGNQRNTEAFF.

The chain recombines TRBV6-5 with TRBJ2-3; 12 positions agree with TRBD2. With 5 bases clipped from V and 4 bases from J, the junction kept 4 bases outside the gene matches. This CDR3 region has 15 residues. Germline CDR1 and CDR2: MNHEY and SVGAGI. The CDR3 coding sequence is TGTGCCAGCAGTCGACTAGCGGGAGAGTCAGATACGCAGTATTTT. This sequence encodes CASSRLAGESDTQYF.

The chain combines TRBV6-5 with TRBJ1-5; TRBD1 aligns across 11 bases. V trimming: 7 bases; J trimming: 6 bases; junction bases outside the gene matches: 8. There are 15 residues in the CDR3. Germline CDR1 and CDR2: MNHEY and SVGAGI. Written as DNA, the CDR3 is TGTGCCAGCAACATGGACAGGGGGCGGATTCAGCCCCAGCATTTT. Its protein is CASNMDRGRIQPQHF.

The rearrangement joins TRBV15 to TRBJ1-2; TRBD1 is a possible D gene (5 bases). The V end lost 2 bases, the J end lost 5 bases, and 9 bases lay between the germline ends. Looked up from germline, CDR1 is LNHNV and CDR2 is YYDKDF (reference sequence). This CDR3 has 13 amino acids. The CDR3 coding sequence is TGTGCCACCAGCAGACCGGGGGTTTATGGCTACACCTTC. Amino acids: CATSRPGVYGYTF.

This clone was observed a handful of times. The J gene is TRBJ2-1, the V gene TRBV3-1 (or the pseudogene TRBV3-2), with D perhaps matching TRBD2 (6 bases). The CDR3 has 14 amino acids. CDR1 is LGHDT and CDR2 is YNNKEL in the germline V gene (reference sequence). The V gene lost 0 bases and the J gene lost 9 bases, with 12 bases spanning the gap. CDR3 bases: TGTGCCAGCAGCCAAGATCCGGGAGTAGGTGAGCAGTTCTTC. Encoded protein: CASSQDPGVGEQFF.